Described below is a single T cell receptor (beta chain) sequence and its context. What it recognizes is unknown. Sequencing used immunoSEQ multiplex PCR; TCRdb keeps in-frame clones, though not all of them. This sample carries roughly 100,000 clones, more than 70% of them seen once, and the ten largest clones take approximately 15%. The data originate from a study of T cell responses to AZD1222 COVID-19 vaccine. There are 17 residues in the CDR3. The study's findings and limits: Regions left unmutated in variants are reportedly the target of nearly half of spike-specific TCRs.

The V gene is TRBV21-1, the J gene TRBJ2-1. TRBV21-1 is recorded as a pseudogene. The sequences come from peripheral blood, collected 28 days after the second AZD1222 dose. This sequence originates from an adult who received the AZD1222 COVID-19 vaccine. The DNA for the CDR3 is TGTGCCAGCAGCAAAGTCCGAGGACCGACCTCCTACAATGAGCAGTTCTTC. Translation: CASSKVRGPTSYNEQFF.